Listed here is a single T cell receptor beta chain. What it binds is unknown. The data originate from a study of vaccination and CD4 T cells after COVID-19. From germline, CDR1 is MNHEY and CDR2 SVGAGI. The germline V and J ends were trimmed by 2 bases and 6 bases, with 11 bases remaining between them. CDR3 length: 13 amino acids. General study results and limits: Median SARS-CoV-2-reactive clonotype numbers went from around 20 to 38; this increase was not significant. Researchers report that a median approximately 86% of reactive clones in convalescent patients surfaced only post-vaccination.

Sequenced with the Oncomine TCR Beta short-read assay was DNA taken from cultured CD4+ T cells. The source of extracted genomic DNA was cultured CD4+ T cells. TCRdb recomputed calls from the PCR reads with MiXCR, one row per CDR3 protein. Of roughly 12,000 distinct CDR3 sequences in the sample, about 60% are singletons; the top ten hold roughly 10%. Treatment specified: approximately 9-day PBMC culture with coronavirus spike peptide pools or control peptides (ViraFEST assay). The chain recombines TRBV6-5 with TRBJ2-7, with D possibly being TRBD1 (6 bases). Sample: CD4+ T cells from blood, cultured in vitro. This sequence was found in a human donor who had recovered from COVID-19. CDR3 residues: CASSYPSRGEQYF. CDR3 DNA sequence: TGTGCCAGCAGTTACCCGTCCAGGGGCGAGCAGTACTTC.